Listed below are T cell receptor beta chains from one sample, sequenced in a study of HIV-infected patients and healthy controls. TCRdb re-analysed the 5' RACE reads in MiXCR, keeping a single row per CDR3 protein. In the table there are about 6,500 distinct CDR3 sequences, about 7.4% of which are singletons. Sequencing used blood, obtained during antiretroviral therapy. These receptor sequences come from an adult with HIV infection. Each CDR3 is given with its conserved first and last residue. The D gene is left open where the match is weak. Rows may omit the clone size; those that give it use once, few, many or a size class.

clone_size | j_call | d_call | v_call | cdr3_nt | cdr3_aa
medium-sized | TRBJ2-2 | - | TRBV28 | TGTGCCAGCAGTTTAAAGAACACCGGGGAGCTGTTTTTT | CASSLKNTGELFF
medium-sized | TRBJ1-5 | TRBD1 | TRBV5-8 | TGTGCCAGCAGCTCGGGACAGATGAGCAATCAGCCCCAGCATTTT | CASSSGQMSNQPQHF
- | TRBJ2-7 | TRBD1 | TRBV7-6 | TGTGCCAGCAGCTCCGGACAGGGACGCTACGCCTACGAGCAGTACTTC | CASSSGQGRYAYEQYF
medium-sized | TRBJ1-1 | - | TRBV28 | TGTGCCAGCAGTTTTCAGAGCCCTGAAGCTTTCTTT | CASSFQSPEAFF
medium-sized | TRBJ2-1 | - | TRBV29-1 | TGCAGCGTTGACCGGACAGAATCTATGTACAATGAGCAGTTCTTC | CSVDRTESMYNEQFF
medium-sized | TRBJ2-5 | TRBD1 | TRBV7-9 | TGTGCCAGCAGCCGAACAGGGGACCCAGAGACCCAGTACTTC | CASSRTGDPETQYF
large | TRBJ2-2 | TRBD1 | TRBV19 | TGTGCCAGTAGTATTCAGGGGGCGAGCACCGGGGAGCTGTTTTTT | CASSIQGASTGELFF
many | TRBJ2-7 | TRBD2 | TRBV6-6 | TGTGCCAGCAGTTACGGGGGAGGGTCCTTCAATCCCTACGAGCAGTACTTC | CASSYGGGSFNPYEQYF
medium-sized | TRBJ1-1 | - | TRBV18 | TGTGCCAGCTCACCCCGAGGACAGACCATGAACACTGAAGCTTTCTTT | CASSPRGQTMNTEAFF
medium-sized | TRBJ2-3 | TRBD2 | TRBV7-9 | TGTGCCAGCAGCCCCAGACTAGCGGGAGGGCCCTATACGCAGTATTTT | CASSPRLAGGPYTQYF
few | TRBJ2-4 | - | TRBV19 | TGTGCCAGTAATTCACAGGGCCCTAAAAACATTCAGTACTTC | CASNSQGPKNIQYF
once | TRBJ2-3 | TRBD1 | TRBV19 | TGTGCCAGTAGTATCCCCGACAGGGGATCGTCAGATACGCAGTATTTT | CASSIPDRGSSDTQYF
medium-sized | TRBJ2-7 | TRBD2 | TRBV20-1 | TGCAGTGCTAGAGGACTAGCGGCACCTTCCTACGAGCAGTACTTC | CSARGLAAPSYEQYF
few | TRBJ1-2 | - | TRBV6-2/TRBV6-3 | TGTGCCAGCAGTTACGGACGGCGAGACTATGGCTACACCTTC | CASSYGRRDYGYTF
many | TRBJ2-3 | - | TRBV6-1 | TGTGCCAGCAGCCGGCGTGGGGGTACAGATACGCAGTATTTT | CASSRRGGTDTQYF
many | TRBJ1-1 | - | TRBV27 | TGTGCCAGCAGTTTAGGGGGCTTGAATACTGAAGCTTTCTTT | CASSLGGLNTEAFF
medium-sized | TRBJ2-3 | TRBD1 | TRBV24-1 | TGTGCCACCAGTGAACCTGGACAGGGCCTCACAGATACGCAGTATTTT | CATSEPGQGLTDTQYF
many | TRBJ1-5 | - | TRBV6-5 | TGTGCCAGCTGCTGTGGACCTAACAATCAGCCCCAGCATTTT | CASCCGPNNQPQHF
medium-sized | TRBJ1-2 | - | TRBV5-6 | TGTGCCAGCACCTATCAAGTGCAGGGGTACAACTATGGCTACACCTTC | CASTYQVQGYNYGYTF
many | TRBJ1-5 | TRBD1 | TRBV6-2/TRBV6-3 | TGTGCCAGCAGTTACTCTAGGACAGGAGCTTATAGCAATCAGCCCCAGCATTTT | CASSYSRTGAYSNQPQHF
many | TRBJ1-1 | - | TRBV25-1 | TGTGCCAGCAGTGAAGGGGTAACGACCCCATGGGGGACCCAATCGAACACTGAAGCTTTCTTT | CASSEGVTTPWGTQSNTEAFF
many | TRBJ2-3 | TRBD2 | TRBV6-6 | TGTGCCAGCAGTGGGACTAGCGGGAGGGACGCAGATACGCAGTATTTT | CASSGTSGRDADTQYF
medium-sized | TRBJ1-4 | TRBD1 | TRBV12-3/TRBV12-4 | TGTGCCAGCAGTTTAGTCGCCGGGACAGGGGCCAAGAATGAAAAACTGTTTTTT | CASSLVAGTGAKNEKLFF
- | TRBJ1-1 | - | TRBV19 | TGTGCCAGTAGTATATCCAGGCTTAACACTGAAGCTTTCTTT | CASSISRLNTEAFF
medium-sized | TRBJ2-3 | - | TRBV20-1 | TGCAGTGGATGGAGTGGCACAGATACGCAGTATTTT | CSGWSGTDTQYF
many | TRBJ2-3 | TRBD2 | TRBV12-3/TRBV12-4 | TGTGCCAGCAGTCATTTACTAGCGGGAGAAGATACGCAGTATTTT | CASSHLLAGEDTQYF
many | TRBJ1-4 | TRBD1 | TRBV7-9 | TGTGCCAGCAGCTTCCCGGACAGGGGGACTGGTACTAATGAAAAACTGTTTTTT | CASSFPDRGTGTNEKLFF
medium-sized | TRBJ1-1 | - | TRBV28 | TGTGCCAGCAGTTTCTGGAACACTGAAGCTTTCTTT | CASSFWNTEAFF
medium-sized | TRBJ2-1 | - | TRBV27 | TGTGCCAGCACCCCCGGGACTGGTTTTAATGAGCAGTTCTTC | CASTPGTGFNEQFF
medium-sized | TRBJ2-2 | - | TRBV7-6 | TGTGCCAGCAGCCCCACGCCCTACCTGAACACCGGGGAGCTGTTTTTT | CASSPTPYLNTGELFF
few | TRBJ2-3 | - | TRBV2 | TGTGCCAGCAGTCCCCAAGATAGTACGCAGTATTTT | CASSPQDSTQYF
many | TRBJ2-2 | - | TRBV6-6 | TGTGCCAGCAGTGAACAGGGTTGGGTCGGGGAGCTGTTTTTT | CASSEQGWVGELFF
medium-sized | TRBJ2-7 | - | TRBV20-1 | TGCAGTGCTAGTCCCGCCCAGTCCTCCTACGAGCAGTACTTC | CSASPAQSSYEQYF
medium-sized | TRBJ2-3 | TRBD2 | TRBV11-2 | TGTGCCAGCAGCTTGGGGGGGGGCACAGATACGCAGTATTTT | CASSLGGGTDTQYF
medium-sized | TRBJ2-3 | - | TRBV28 | TGTGCCAGCAGTTTTTCCGATACGCAGTATTTT | CASSFSDTQYF
medium-sized | TRBJ1-5 | - | TRBV12-3/TRBV12-4 | TGTGCCAGCAGTTTTTCCGGGCGGCAGCCCCAGCATTTT | CASSFSGRQPQHF
many | TRBJ1-2 | - | TRBV7-9 | TGTGCCAGCGGATTGTCCTATGGCTACACCTTC | CASGLSYGYTF
medium-sized | TRBJ2-3 | - | TRBV28 | TGTGCCAGCAGTTTGGTCGGCAGTCTAAGGATCACAGATACGCAGTATTTT | CASSLVGSLRITDTQYF
- | TRBJ2-3 | - | TRBV20-1 | TGCAGTGCTAGAGATCAGGGGCTGACGGGGAGCACAGATACGCAGTATTTT | CSARDQGLTGSTDTQYF
many | TRBJ2-7 | TRBD2 | TRBV29-1 | TGCAGCGTTTCGGCTGTTGGACTAGCGGGAGACGAGCAGTACTTC | CSVSAVGLAGDEQYF
medium-sized | TRBJ2-1 | TRBD2 | TRBV5-6 | TGTGCCAGCAGCTCTTTAGCGGGAGACAATGAGCAGTTCTTC | CASSSLAGDNEQFF
medium-sized | TRBJ2-1 | TRBD2 | TRBV7-8 | TGTGCCAGCAGCTTAGATATTAGCGGGAGGGCCCGAAACAATGAGCAGTTCTTC | CASSLDISGRARNNEQFF
medium-sized | TRBJ2-7 | - | TRBV6-6 | TGTGCCAGCAGTTCATTTATGGACAGAACCCCCTACGAGCAGTACTTC | CASSSFMDRTPYEQYF
medium-sized | TRBJ2-1 | - | TRBV20-1 | TGCAGTGCTAGAGATACGTCCTTAGGCAATCCACTAGCCCTTTACAATGAGCAGTTCTTC | CSARDTSLGNPLALYNEQFF
many | TRBJ2-7 | - | TRBV7-6 | TGTGCCAGCAGCTTAGGAAGGGTCTACGAGCAGTACTTC | CASSLGRVYEQYF